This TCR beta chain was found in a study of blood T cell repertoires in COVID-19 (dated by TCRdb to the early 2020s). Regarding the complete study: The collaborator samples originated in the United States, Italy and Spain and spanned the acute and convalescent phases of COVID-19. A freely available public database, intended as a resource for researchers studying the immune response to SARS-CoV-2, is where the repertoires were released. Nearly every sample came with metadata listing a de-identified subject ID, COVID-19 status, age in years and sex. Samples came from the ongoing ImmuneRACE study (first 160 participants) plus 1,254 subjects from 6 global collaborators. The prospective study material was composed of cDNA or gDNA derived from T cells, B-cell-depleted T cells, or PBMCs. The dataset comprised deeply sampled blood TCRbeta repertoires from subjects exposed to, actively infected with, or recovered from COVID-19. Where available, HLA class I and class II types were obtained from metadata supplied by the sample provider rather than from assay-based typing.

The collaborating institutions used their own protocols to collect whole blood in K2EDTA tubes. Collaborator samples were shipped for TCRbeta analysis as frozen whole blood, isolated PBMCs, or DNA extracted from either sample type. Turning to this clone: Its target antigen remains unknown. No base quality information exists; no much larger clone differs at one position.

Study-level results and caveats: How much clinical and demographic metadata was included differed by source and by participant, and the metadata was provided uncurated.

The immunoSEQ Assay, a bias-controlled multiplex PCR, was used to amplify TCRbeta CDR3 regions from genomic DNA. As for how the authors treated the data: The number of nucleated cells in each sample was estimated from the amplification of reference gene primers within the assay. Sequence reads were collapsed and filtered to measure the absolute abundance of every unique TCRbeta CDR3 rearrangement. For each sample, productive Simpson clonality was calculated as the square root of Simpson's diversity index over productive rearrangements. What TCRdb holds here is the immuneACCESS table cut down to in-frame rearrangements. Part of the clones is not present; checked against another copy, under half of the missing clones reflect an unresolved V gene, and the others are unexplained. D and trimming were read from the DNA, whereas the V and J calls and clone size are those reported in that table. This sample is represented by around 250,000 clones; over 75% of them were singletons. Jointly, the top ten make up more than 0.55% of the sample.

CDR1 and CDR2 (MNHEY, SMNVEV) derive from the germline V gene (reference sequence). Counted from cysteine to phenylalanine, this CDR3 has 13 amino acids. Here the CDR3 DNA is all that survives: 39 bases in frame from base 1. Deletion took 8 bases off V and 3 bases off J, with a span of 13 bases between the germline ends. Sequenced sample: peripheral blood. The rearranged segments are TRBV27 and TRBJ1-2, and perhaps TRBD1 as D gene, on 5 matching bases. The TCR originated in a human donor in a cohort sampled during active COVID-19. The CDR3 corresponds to CASAFGHDYGYTF. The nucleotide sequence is TGTGCCAGCGCGTTCGGACACGACTATGGCTACACCTTC.